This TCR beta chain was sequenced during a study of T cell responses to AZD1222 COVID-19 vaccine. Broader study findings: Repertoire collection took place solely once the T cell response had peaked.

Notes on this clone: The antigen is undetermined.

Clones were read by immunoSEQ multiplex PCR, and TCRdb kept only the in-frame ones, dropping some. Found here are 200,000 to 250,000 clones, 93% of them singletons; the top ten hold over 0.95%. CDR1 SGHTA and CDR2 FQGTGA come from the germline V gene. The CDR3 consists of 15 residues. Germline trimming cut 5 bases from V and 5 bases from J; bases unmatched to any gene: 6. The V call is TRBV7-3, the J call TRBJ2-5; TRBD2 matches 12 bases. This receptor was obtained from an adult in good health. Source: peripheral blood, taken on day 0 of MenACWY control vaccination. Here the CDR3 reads CASSILAGGIETQYF. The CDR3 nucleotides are TGTGCCAGCAGCATTCTAGCGGGGGGGATCGAGACCCAGTACTTC.